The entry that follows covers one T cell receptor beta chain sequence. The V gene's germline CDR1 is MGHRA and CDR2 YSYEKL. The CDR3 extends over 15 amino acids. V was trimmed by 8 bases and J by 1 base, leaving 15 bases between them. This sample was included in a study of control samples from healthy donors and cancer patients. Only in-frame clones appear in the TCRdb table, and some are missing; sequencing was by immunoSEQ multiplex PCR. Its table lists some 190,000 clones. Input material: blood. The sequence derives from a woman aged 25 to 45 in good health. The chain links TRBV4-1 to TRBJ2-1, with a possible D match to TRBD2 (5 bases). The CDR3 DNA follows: TGCGCCAGCTTACGACTGCCGGGGTCCTACAATGAGCAGTTCTTC. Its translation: CASLRLPGSYNEQFF.